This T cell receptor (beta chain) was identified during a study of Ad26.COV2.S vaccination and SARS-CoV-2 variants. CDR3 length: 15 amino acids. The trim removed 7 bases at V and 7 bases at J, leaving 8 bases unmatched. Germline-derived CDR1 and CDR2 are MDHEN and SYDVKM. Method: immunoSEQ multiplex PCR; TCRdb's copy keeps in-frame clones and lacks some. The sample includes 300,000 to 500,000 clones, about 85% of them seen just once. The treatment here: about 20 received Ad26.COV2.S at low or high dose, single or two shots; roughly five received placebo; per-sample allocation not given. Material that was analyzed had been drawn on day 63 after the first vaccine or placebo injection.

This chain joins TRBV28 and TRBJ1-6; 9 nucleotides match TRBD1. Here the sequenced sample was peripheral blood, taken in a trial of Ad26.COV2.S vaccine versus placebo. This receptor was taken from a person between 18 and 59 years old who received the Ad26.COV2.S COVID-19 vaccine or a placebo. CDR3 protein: CASISPGTGNSPLHF. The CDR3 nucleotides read TGTGCCAGCATATCCCCCGGGACAGGGAATTCACCCCTCCACTTT. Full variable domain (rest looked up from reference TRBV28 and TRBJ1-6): DVKVTQSSRYLVKRTGEKVFLECVQDMDHENMFWYRQDPGLGLRLIYFSYDVKMKEKGDIPEGYSVSREKKERFSLILESASTNQTSMYLCASISPGTGNSPLHFGNGTRLTVT.